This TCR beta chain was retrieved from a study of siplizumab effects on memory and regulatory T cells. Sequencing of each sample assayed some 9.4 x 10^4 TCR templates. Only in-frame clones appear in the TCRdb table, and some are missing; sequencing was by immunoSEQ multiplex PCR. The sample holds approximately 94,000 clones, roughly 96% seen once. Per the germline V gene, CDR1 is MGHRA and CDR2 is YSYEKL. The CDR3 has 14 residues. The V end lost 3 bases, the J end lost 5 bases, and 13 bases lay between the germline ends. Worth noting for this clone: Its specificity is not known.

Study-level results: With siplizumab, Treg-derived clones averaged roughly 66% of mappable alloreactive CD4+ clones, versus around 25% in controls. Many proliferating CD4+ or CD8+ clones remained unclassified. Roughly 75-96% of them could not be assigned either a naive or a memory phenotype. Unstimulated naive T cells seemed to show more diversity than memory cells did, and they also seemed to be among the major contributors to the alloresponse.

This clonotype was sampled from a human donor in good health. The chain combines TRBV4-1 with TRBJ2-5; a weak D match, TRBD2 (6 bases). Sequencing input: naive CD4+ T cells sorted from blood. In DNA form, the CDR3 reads TGCGCCAGCAGCCAGGTACTAGCATGGGAGACCCAGTACTTC. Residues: CASSQVLAWETQYF.